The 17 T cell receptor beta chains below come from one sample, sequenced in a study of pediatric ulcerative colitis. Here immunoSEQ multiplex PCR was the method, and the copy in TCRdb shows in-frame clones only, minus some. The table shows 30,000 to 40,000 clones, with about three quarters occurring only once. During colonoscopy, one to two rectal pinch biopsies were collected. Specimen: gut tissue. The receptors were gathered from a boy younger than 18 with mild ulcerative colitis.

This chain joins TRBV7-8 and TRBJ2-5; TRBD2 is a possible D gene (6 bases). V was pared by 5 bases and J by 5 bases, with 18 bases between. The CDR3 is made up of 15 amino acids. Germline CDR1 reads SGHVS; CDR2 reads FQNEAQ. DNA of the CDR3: TGTGCCAGCAGCGATGATACTAGCCCCCGGGAGACCCAGTACTTC. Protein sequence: CASSDDTSPRETQYF.

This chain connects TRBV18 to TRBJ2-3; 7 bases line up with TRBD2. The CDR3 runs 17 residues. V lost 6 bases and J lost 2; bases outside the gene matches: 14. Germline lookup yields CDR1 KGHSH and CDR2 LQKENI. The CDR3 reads CASSLTTSRSLTDTQYF. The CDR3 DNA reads TGTGCCAGCTCCCTTACGACTAGCCGCAGCCTCACAGATACGCAGTATTTT.

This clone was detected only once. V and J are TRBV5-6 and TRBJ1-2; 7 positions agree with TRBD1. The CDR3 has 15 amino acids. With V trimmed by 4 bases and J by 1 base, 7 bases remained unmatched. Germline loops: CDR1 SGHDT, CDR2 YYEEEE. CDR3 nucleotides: TGTGCCAGCAGCCTAGACAGGGAGGGTAACTATGGCTACACCTTC. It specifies CASSLDREGNYGYTF.

CDR3 DNA sequence: TGTGCCAGCAGCTTTCTCACTCACTCTGGGGCCAACGTCCTGACTTTC. It specifies CASSFLTHSGANVLTF. The chain links TRBV7-6 to TRBJ2-6; D uncertain. The CDR3 totals 16 residues. V was pared by 3 bases and J by 0 bases, with 9 bases between. Germline V CDR1 and CDR2: SGHVS, FNYEAQ.

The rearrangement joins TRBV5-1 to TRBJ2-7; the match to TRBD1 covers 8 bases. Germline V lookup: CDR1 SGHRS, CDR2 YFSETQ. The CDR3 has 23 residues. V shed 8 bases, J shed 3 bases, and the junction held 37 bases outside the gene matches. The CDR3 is CASSHKGRNYLEHPGQDLYEQYF. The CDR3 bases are TGCGCCAGTTCCCATAAGGGTAGGAACTACCTCGAACATCCGGGACAGGATCTCTACGAGCAGTACTTC.

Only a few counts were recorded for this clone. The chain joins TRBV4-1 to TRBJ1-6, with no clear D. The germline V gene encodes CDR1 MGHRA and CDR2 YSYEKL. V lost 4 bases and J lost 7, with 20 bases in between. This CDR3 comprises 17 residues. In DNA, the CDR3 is TGCGCCAGCAGCCTAATGCGGAGTGTACCCCAAAATTCACCCCTCCACTTT. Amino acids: CASSLMRSVPQNSPLHF.

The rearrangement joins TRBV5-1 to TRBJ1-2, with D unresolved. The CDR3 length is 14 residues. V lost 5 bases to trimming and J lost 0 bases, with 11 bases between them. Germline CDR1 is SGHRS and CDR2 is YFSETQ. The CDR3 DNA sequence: TGCGCCAGCAGGGTCGAGGTTTCTAACTATGGCTACACCTTC. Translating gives CASRVEVSNYGYTF.

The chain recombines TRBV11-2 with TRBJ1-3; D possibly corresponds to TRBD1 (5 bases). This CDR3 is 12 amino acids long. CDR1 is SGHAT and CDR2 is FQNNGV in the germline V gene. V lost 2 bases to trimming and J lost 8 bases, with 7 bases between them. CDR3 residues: CASSLPGDTIYF. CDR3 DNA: TGTGCCAGCAGCTTACCGGGGGACACCATATATTTT.

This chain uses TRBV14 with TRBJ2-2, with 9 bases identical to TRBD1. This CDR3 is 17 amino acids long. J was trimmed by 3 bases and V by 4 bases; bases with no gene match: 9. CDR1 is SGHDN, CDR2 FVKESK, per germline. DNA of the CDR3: TGTGCCAGCAGCCGGCACCGGGACAGGGAATACACCGGGGAGCTGTTTTTT. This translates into CASSRHRDREYTGELFF.

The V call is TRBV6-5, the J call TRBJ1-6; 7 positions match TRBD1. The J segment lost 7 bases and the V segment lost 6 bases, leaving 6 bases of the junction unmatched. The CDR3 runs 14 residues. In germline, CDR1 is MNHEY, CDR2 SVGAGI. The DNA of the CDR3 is TGTGCCAGCAGCCCCCCGACAGGGAATTCACCCCTCCACTTT. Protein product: CASSPPTGNSPLHF.

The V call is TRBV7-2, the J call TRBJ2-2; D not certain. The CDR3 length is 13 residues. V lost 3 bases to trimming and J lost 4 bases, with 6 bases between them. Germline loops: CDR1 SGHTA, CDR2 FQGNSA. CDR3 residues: CASSFYGTGELFF. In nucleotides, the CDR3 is TGTGCCAGCAGCTTTTATGGCACCGGGGAGCTGTTTTTT.

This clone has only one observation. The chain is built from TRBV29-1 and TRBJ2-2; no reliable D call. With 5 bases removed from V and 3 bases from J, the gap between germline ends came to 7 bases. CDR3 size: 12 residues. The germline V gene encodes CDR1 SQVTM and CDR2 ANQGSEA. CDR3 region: CSVRAYTGELFF. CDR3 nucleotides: TGCAGCGTTCGGGCTTACACCGGGGAGCTGTTTTTT.

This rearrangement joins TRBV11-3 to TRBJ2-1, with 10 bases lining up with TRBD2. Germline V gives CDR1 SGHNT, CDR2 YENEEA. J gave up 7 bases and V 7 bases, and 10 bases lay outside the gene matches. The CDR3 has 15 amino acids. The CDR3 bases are TGTGCCAGCACCCAGAGCGGGGGGGCAGTGAATGAGCAGTTCTTC. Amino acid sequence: CASTQSGGAVNEQFF.

The CDR3 region has the DNA TGTGCCAGCAGCATTATAGCGGGGGGGCTCGAGCAGTACTTC. This gives the protein CASSIIAGGLEQYF. The rearrangement links TRBV7-2 to TRBJ2-7, with TRBD2 identical over 11 bases. The CDR3 runs to 14 residues. Germline values: CDR1 SGHTA, CDR2 FQGNSA. The trim removed 5 bases at V and 6 bases at J, leaving 6 bases unmatched.

The CDR3 nucleotides read TGTGCCAGCAGCGCCCGGGGATTGGGACAGATGTGGAATGAGCAGTTCTTC. Amino acid sequence: CASSARGLGQMWNEQFF. V gene TRBV5-6 combines with J gene TRBJ2-1; the match to TRBD1 covers 7 bases. The germline CDR1 and CDR2 sequences are SGHDT and YYEEEE. The CDR3 has 17 amino acids. Trimming took 4 bases from V and 7 from J; bases not matched to a gene: 17.

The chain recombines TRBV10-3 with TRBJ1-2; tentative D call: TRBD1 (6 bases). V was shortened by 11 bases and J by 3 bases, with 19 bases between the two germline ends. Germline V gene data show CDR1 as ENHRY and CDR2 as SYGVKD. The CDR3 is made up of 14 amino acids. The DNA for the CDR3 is TGTGCCGCCGTCTCCGAGGGGGGATACTATGGCTACACCTTC. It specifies CAAVSEGGYYGYTF.

CDR3 residues: CASSQQAVNYGYTF. The CDR3 region has the DNA TGCGCCAGCAGCCAACAAGCAGTTAACTATGGCTACACCTTC. The gene calls are TRBV4-1 and TRBJ1-2, with D uncertain. The ends were cut back, 2 bases at V and 1 base at J, with 8 bases in the middle. From germline, CDR1 is MGHRA and CDR2 YSYEKL. The CDR3 totals 14 residues.